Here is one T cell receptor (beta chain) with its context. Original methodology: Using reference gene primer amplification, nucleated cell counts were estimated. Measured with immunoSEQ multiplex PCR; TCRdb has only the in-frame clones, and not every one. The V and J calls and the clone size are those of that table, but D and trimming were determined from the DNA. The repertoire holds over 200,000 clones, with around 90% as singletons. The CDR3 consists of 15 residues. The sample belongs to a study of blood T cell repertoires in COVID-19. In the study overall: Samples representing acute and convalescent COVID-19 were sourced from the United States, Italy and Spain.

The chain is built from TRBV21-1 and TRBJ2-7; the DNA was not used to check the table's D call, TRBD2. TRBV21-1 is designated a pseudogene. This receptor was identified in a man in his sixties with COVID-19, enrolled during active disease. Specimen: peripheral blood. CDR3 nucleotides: TGTGCCAGCAACCCTCACCCGGGAGGGCCACACGAGCAGTACTTC. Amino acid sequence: CASNPHPGGPHEQYF.